These 10 T cell receptor beta chains originate from one sample sequenced in a study of T cell responses to AZD1222 COVID-19 vaccine (dated by TCRdb to the early 2020s). Receptor libraries were prepared by the immunoSEQ multiplex PCR assay. TCRdb stores this immuneACCESS table with in-frame sequences only. Part of the clones is absent; in the studies checked, under half of the shortfall reflects unresolved V genes, and no reason is known for the rest. This sample has some 200,000 clones in its table, and 90% of those were observed once. Around 5.8% of the sample lies in the top ten. Per the publication, the time point label means: baseline before first vaccination. The sequencing used peripheral blood, collected on day 0 of AZD1222 vaccination. The receptors were gathered from an adult in good health.

The chain carries TRBV2 and TRBJ1-4; tentatively, D is TRBD1 (5 bases). Trimming left V 11 bases short and J 5 bases short, with 12 bases between. CDR1 SNHLY and CDR2 FYNNEI come from the germline V gene. The CDR3 is 12 residues long. The CDR3 loop reads CAGRDGNEKLFF. Written as DNA, the CDR3 is TGTGCCGGCCGGGACGGGAATGAAAAACTGTTTTTT.

This sequence joins TRBV10-1 and TRBJ2-7; a possible D gene is TRBD2 (5 bases). Trimming pared 4 bases from V and 0 bases from J, leaving 10 bases between. The CDR3 totals 14 residues. The germline gives CDR1 WNHNN, CDR2 SYGVQD (reference sequence). CDR3 coding DNA: TGCGCCAGCAGTGTAGCGAAGAACTCCTACGAGCAGTACTTC. Translated, it gives CASSVAKNSYEQYF.

The J gene is TRBJ2-7, the V gene TRBV6-1; D ambiguous. Trimming took off 2 bases at V and 2 bases at J, with 4 bases between the two ends. The CDR3 is 12 amino acids. Germline V gene data show CDR1 as MNHNS and CDR2 as SASEGT. CDR3 in amino acids: CASSEPPYEQYF. The CDR3 nucleotides are TGTGCCAGCAGTGAACCCCCCTACGAGCAGTACTTC.

This clone was detected only a few times. This chain links TRBV7-2 with TRBJ1-2; D is possibly TRBD1 (6 bases). The germline V gene encodes CDR1 SGHTA and CDR2 FQGNSA. The V end lost 3 bases, the J end lost 6 bases, and 8 bases lay between the germline ends. This CDR3 is 12 amino acids long. The CDR3 DNA reads TGTGCCAGCAGCTTTGGGGGCAATGGCTACACCTTC. Amino acids: CASSFGGNGYTF.

The rearrangement links TRBV4-2 to TRBJ2-1, with 13 bases aligning to TRBD2. This CDR3 is built from 19 residues. V was clipped by 2 bases and J by 3 bases; unmatched bases: 10. Germline CDR1 reads LGHNA; CDR2 reads YNFKEQ. CDR3 sequence: CASSQQLAGGPGRYNEQFF. CDR3 in DNA: TGTGCCAGCAGCCAACAACTAGCGGGAGGGCCCGGCCGCTACAATGAGCAGTTCTTC.

This clone was seen just once. An end of the junction differs from the germline gene, which may be a read error. The CDR3 reads CASSLATWTRQFF. The CDR3 DNA is TGTGCTAGCAGCTTAGCGACTTGGACGAGGCAGTTCTTC. The V call is TRBV7-7, the J call TRBJ2-1; D might be TRBD2 (5 bases). Germline V gene lookup returns CDR1 SSHAT and CDR2 FNYEAQ (reference sequence). The CDR3 loop spans 13 amino acids.

The chain joins TRBV28 to TRBJ1-2, with 11 bases lining up with TRBD1. Germline V gives CDR1 MDHEN, CDR2 SYDVKM. The V segment lost 4 bases and the J segment 5 bases; nucleotides outside the gene matches: 6. The CDR3 covers 15 residues. This CDR3 reads CASSSRDRGRYGYTF. In DNA form, the CDR3 reads TGTGCCAGCAGTTCTCGGGACAGGGGGAGGTATGGCTACACCTTC.

This chain connects TRBV2 to TRBJ2-2; D gene uncertain. This CDR3 is 13 amino acids long. V was clipped by 6 bases and J by 7 bases, with 12 bases between them. The germline gives CDR1 SNHLY, CDR2 FYNNEI. DNA of the CDR3: TGTGCCAGCAGCCCCCCGTCTGGCGGGGAGCTGTTTTTT. Protein: CASSPPSGGELFF.

The chain employs TRBV19 and TRBJ2-6; weak D call: TRBD1 (6 bases). CDR1 and CDR2 (germline): LNHDA, SQIVND (reference sequence). V was cut by 4 bases and J by 0 bases, with 10 bases left in between. The CDR3 contains 16 residues. The CDR3 nucleotides read TGTGCCAGTAGTAAAACAGGGTACTCTGGGGCCAACGTCCTGACTTTC. Amino acid sequence: CASSKTGYSGANVLTF.

V and J are TRBV5-1 and TRBJ1-1, with 7 bases matching TRBD1. The CDR3 runs to 16 residues. Germline V gene sequence: CDR1 SGHRS, CDR2 YFSETQ. Trimming cost V 0 bases and J 0 bases; bases outside gene matches: 5. CDR3 DNA sequence: TGCGCCAGCAGCTTGGGCCCGACAGGGATGAACACTGAAGCTTTCTTT. Translating it yields CASSLGPTGMNTEAFF. Combining the CDR3 with reference TRBV5-1 and TRBJ1-1 gives the whole variable domain KAGVTQTPRYLIKTRGQQVTLSCSPISGHRSVSWYQQTPGQGLQFLFEYFSETQRNKGNFPGRFSGRQFSNSRSEMNVSTLELGDSALYLCASSLGPTGMNTEAFFGQGTRLTVV.